This T cell receptor beta chain was profiled in a study of TIL therapy for anti-PD-1-resistant metastatic lung cancer. Across the whole study: A handful of tumors were EGFR-mutant and two were ALK-rearranged.

Germline V CDR1 and CDR2: MDHEN, SYDVKM. The J segment lost 5 bases and the V segment lost 6 bases, leaving 6 bases of the junction unmatched. The CDR3 loop spans 15 amino acids. This was the immunoSEQ v3 assay. TCRdb's table, derived via immunoSEQ multiplex PCR, lists solely in-frame clones and lacks some. The data show about 5,300 clones, with 64% seen just once and roughly 9.5% held by the top ten. Stated time point: pre-treatment sample, taken before nivolumab and TIL therapy. The tumor samples were excised metastases, mostly pleural nodules or supraclavicular lymph nodes. The chain joins TRBV28 to TRBJ2-2; 10 nucleotides agree with TRBD1. Sample: tumor tissue, taken at baseline. The sequence came from a man in his 70s with non-small cell lung cancer. CDR3 residues: CASSRTGGGTGELFF. The CDR3 DNA reads TGTGCCAGCAGCCGGACAGGGGGTGGTACCGGGGAGCTGTTTTTT.